This T cell receptor beta chain was obtained from a study of CD8+ T cells in alopecia areata. Study at large: Tofacitinib was taken orally by treated patients, and the dose was 5 to 10 mg twice daily. Points from the study as a whole: Affected lesional scalp, above all in alopecia totalis/universalis, was more clonal than normal scalp.

With regard to this clone: Its antigen remains unknown.

V lost 4 bases and J lost 8, with 9 bases in between. There are 12 residues in the CDR3. Germline V lookup: CDR1 MGHDK, CDR2 SYGVNS. Isolation of CD4+ and CD8+ T cells from PBMCs was achieved by sorting. Reverse transcription of extracted RNA yielded cDNA, which provided the sequencing template. Assay: immunoSEQ multiplex PCR; the TCRdb copy retains only in-frame clones and omits some. The sample lists 150,000 to 200,000 clones; around 71% were seen once. The TCR originated in a human donor with alopecia areata. The sequenced sample was CD8+ T cells sorted from blood, obtained at week 0. The chain recombines TRBV25-1 with TRBJ2-1; D gene unclear. CDR3 protein: CASSASTDEQFF. The CDR3 nucleotides are TGTGCCAGCAGTGCCAGTACCGATGAGCAGTTCTTC.